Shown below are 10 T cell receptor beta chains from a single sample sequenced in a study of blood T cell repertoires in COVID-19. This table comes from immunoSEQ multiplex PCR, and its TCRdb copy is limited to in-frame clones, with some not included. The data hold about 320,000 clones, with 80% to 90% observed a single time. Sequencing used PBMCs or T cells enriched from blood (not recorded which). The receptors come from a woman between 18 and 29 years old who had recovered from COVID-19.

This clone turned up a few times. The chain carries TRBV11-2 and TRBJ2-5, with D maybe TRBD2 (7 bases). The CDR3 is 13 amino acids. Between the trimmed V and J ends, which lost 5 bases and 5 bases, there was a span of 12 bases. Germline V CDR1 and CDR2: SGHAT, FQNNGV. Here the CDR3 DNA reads TGTGCCAGCAGCCGGGGGGCCTGGGAGACCCAGTACTTC. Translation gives CASSRGAWETQYF.

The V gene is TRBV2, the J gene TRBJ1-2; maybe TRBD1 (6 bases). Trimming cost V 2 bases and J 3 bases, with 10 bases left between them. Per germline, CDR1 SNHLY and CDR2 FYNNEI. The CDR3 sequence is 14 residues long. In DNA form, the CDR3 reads TGTGCCAGCAGTGAATGGACAGCCGACTATGGCTACACCTTC. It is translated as CASSEWTADYGYTF.

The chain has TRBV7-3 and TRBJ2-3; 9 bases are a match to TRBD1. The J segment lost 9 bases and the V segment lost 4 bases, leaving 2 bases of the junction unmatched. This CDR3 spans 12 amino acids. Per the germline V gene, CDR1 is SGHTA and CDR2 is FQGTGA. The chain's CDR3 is CASSSGQGTQYF. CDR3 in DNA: TGTGCCAGCAGCTCGGGACAGGGAACGCAGTATTTT.

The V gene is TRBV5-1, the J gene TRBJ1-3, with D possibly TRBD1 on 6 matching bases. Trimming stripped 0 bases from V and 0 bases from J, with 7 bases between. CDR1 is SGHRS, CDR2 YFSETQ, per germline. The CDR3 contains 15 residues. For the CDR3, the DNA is TGCGCCAGCAGCTTGGCCAGGGGCTCTGGAAACACCATATATTTT. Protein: CASSLARGSGNTIYF.

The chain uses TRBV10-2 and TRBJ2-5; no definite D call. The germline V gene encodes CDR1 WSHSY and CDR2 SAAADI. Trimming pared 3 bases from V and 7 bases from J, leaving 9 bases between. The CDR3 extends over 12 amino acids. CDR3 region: CASSESLRTQYF. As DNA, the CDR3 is TGCGCCAGCAGTGAATCTTTGAGGACCCAGTACTTC.

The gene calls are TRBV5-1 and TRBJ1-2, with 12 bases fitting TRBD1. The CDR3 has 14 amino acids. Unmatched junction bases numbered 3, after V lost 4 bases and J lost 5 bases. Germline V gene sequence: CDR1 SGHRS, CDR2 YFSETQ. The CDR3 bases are TGCGCCAGCAGCACGGGACAGGGGGCGTATGGCTACACCTTC. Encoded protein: CASSTGQGAYGYTF.

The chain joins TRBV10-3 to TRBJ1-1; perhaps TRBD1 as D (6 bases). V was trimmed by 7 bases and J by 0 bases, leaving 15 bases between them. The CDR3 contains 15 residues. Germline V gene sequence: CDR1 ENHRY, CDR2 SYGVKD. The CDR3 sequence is CAITQGGLMNTEAFF. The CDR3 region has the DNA TGTGCCATCACCCAAGGGGGATTGATGAACACTGAAGCTTTCTTT.

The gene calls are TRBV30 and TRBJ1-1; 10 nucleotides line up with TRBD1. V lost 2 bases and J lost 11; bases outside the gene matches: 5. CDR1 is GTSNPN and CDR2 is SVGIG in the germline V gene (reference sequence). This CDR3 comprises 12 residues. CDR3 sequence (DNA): TGTGCCTGGAGTCCGACAGGGGGCAGGGCTTTCTTT. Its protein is CAWSPTGGRAFF.

In nucleotides, the CDR3 is TGTGCCAGCAGCGCTCGGACAGGGGGAGGCTACACCTTC. Its protein is CASSARTGGGYTF. This chain links TRBV14 with TRBJ1-2, with 10 positions matching TRBD1. Germline-derived CDR1 and CDR2 are SGHDN and FVKESK. The CDR3 consists of 13 residues. The V and J ends lost 5 bases and 8 bases, in that order; junction bases with no gene match: 5.

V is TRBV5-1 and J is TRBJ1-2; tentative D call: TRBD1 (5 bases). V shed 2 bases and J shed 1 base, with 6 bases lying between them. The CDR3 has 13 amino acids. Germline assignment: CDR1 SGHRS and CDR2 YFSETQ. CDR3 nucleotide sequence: TGCGCCAGCAGCTTCAGGGTTAACTATGGCTACACCTTC. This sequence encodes CASSFRVNYGYTF.